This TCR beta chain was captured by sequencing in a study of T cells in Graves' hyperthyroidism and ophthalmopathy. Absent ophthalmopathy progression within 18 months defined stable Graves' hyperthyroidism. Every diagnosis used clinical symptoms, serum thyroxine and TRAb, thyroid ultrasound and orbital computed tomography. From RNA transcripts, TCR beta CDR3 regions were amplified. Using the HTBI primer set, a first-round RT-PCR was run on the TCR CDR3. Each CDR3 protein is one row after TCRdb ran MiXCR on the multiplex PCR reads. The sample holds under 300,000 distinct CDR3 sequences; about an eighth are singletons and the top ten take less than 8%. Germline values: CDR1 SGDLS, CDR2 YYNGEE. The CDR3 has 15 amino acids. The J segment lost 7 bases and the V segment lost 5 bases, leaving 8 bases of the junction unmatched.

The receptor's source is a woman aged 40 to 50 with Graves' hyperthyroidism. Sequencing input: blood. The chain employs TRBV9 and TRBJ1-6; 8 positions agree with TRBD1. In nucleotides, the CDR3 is TGTGCCAGCAGTTCCCGACAGGGGCGAAATTCACCCCTCCACTTT. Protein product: CASSSRQGRNSPLHF.